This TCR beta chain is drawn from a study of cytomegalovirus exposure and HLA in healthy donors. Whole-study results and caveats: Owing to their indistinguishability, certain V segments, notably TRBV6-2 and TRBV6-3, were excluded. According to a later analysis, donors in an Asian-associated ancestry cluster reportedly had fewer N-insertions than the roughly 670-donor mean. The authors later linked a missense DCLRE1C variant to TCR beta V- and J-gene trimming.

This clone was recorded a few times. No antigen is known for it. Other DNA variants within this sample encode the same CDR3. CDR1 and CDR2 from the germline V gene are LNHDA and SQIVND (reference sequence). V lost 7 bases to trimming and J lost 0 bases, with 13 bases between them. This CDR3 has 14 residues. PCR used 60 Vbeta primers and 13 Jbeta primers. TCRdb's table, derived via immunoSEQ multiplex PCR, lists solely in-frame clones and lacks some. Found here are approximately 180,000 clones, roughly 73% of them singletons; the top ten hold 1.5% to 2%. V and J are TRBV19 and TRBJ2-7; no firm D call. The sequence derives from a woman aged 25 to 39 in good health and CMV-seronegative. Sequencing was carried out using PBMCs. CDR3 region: CASNPDTSSYEQYF. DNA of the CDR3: TGTGCCAGTAACCCAGACACGAGCTCCTACGAGCAGTACTTC.